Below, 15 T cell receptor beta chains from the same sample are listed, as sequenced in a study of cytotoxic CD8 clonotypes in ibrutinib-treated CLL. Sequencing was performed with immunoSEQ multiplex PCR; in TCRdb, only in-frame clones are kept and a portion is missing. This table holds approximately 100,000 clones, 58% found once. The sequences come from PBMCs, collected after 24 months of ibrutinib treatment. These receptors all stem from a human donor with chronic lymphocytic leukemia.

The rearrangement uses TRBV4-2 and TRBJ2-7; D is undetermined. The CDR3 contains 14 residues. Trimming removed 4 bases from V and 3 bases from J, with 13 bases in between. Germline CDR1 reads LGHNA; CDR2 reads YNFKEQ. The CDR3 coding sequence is TGTGCCAGCAGCCCGGGTCTGAAGGACTACGAGCAGTACTTC. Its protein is CASSPGLKDYEQYF.

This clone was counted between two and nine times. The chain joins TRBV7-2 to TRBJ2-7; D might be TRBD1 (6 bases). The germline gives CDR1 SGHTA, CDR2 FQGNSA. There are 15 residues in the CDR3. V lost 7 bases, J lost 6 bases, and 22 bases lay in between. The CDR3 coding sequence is TGTGCCAGCAACCACCGGGACAAGGGAAGAGGCGAGCAGTACTTC. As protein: CASNHRDKGRGEQYF.

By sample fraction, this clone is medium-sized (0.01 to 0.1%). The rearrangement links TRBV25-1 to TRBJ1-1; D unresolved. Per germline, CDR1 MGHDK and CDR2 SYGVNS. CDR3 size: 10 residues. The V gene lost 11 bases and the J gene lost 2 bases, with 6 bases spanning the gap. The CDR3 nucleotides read TGTGCCGACCTCAACACTGAAGCTTTCTTT. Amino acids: CADLNTEAFF.

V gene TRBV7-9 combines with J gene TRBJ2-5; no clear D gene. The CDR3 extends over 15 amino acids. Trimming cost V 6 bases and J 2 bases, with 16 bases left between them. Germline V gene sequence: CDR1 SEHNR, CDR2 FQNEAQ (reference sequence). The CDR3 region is CASRKNSRGQETQYF. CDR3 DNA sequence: TGTGCCAGCAGGAAAAACAGCCGAGGTCAAGAGACCCAGTACTTC.

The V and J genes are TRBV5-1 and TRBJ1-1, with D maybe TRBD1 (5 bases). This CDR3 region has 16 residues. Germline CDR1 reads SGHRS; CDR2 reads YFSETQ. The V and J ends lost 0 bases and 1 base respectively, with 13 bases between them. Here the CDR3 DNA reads TGCGCCAGCAGCTTGGCCTCGGTAGGGGCGAACACTGAAGCTTTCTTT. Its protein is CASSLASVGANTEAFF.

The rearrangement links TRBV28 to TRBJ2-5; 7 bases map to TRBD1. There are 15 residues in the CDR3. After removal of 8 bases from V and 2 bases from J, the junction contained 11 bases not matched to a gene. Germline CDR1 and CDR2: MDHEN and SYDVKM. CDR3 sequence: CASGRQGTLQETQYF. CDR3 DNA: TGTGCCAGCGGGCGACAGGGAACCTTACAAGAGACCCAGTACTTC.

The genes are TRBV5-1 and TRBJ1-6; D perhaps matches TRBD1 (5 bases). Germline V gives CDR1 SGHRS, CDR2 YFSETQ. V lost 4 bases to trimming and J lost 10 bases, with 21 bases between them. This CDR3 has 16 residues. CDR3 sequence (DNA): TGCGCCAGCAGCGAGAGGGGCCCGGTCCAATCGTCACCCCTCCACTTT. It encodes CASSERGPVQSSPLHF.

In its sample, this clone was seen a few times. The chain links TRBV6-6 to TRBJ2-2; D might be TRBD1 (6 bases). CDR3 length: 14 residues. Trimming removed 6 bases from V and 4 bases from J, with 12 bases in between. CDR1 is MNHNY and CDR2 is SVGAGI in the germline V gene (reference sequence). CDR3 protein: CASSSTGPTGELFF. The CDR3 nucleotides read TGTGCCAGCAGCTCGACAGGACCCACCGGGGAGCTGTTTTTT.

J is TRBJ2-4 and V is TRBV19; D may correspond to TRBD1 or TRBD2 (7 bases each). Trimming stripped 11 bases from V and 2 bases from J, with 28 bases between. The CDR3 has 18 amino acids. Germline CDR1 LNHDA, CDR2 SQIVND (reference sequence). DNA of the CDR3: TGTGCCTCCAGGGGGGGCAGGGATCCCTCCTTAACCAAAAACATTCAGTACTTC. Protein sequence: CASRGGRDPSLTKNIQYF.

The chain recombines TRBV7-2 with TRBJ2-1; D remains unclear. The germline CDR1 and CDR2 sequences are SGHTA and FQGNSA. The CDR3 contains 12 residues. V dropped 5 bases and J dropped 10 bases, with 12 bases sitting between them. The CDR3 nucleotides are TGTGCCAGCAGCCACTCGACACGGGAGCAGTTCTTC. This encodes CASSHSTREQFF.

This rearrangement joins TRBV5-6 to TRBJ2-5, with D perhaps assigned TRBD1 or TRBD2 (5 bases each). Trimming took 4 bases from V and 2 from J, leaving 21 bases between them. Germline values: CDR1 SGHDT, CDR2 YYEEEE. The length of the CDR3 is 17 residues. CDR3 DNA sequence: TGTGCCAGCAGCCGCCACCCTGCCGGGACGGCACAAGAGACCCAGTACTTC. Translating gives CASSRHPAGTAQETQYF.

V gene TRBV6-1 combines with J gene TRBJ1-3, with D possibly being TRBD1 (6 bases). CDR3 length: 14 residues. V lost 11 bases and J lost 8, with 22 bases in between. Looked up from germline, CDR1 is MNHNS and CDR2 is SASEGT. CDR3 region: CAGKDQGWRDTIYF. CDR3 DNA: TGTGCCGGAAAGGACCAGGGGTGGAGGGACACCATATATTTT.

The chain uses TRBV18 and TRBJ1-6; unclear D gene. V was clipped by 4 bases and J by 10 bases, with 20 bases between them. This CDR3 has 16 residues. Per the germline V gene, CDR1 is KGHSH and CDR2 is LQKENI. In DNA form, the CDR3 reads TGTGCCAGCTCACAAGACGGGGTGGATTTGGGGTCACCCCTCCACTTT. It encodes CASSQDGVDLGSPLHF.

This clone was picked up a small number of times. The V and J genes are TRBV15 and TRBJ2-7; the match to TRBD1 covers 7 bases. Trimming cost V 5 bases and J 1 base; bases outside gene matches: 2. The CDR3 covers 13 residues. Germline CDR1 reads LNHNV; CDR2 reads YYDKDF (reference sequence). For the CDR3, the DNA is TGTGCCACCAGCTGGACAGGTTCCTACGAGCAGTACTTC. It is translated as CATSWTGSYEQYF.

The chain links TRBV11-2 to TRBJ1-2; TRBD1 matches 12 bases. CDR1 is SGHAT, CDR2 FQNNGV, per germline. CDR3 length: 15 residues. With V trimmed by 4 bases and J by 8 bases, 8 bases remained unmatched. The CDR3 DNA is TGTGCCAGCAGCTCCCCCGGGACAGGGGGCCGAGGCTACACCTTC. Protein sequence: CASSSPGTGGRGYTF.